The count of the clone carrying this T cell receptor beta chain is one. Its antigen is currently unknown. These data are taken from a study of post-analysis software for immune sequencing data. Study results and caveats: There was significantly lower normalized Chao1 diversity in multiple sclerosis patients than in controls. Co-batched samples clustered tightly together by F measure. In patients, TRBV5-6, TRBV5-1 and TRBV20-1 belonged to five TRBV segments found more frequently than in controls.

This CDR3 has 20 amino acids. Germline V gene lookup returns CDR1 LGHDT and CDR2 YNNKEL (reference sequence). The ends lost 3 bases at V and 2 bases at J; junction bases unmatched: 14. Unique molecular identifiers were built into the TCR beta cDNA libraries. One entry per CDR3 protein results from TCRdb running MiXCR on the PCR reads. The repertoire consists of fewer than 900,000 distinct CDR3 sequences, with 46% occurring once and the leading ten covering 4% to 5%. Source material: blood. The V gene is TRBV3-1, the J gene TRBJ2-5; TRBD2 matches 14 bases. This clonotype was obtained from a girl aged 10 to 17 with multiple sclerosis. The CDR3 region is CASSHSIRGLAGVEQETQYF. CDR3 DNA sequence: TGTGCCAGCAGCCACTCGATTAGGGGACTAGCGGGAGTTGAACAAGAGACCCAGTACTTC.